The rows below give T cell receptor beta chains drawn from one sample of a study of monozygotic twins with inflammatory bowel disease. TCRdb re-called the 5' RACE reads; every CDR3 protein appears as one record, without DNA. This sample's table reports around 150,000 distinct CDR3 sequences. Sequenced input: blood. Every receptor here comes from a human donor with ulcerative colitis or Crohn's disease, or a healthy co-twin of an affected twin (not recorded which). Both conserved end residues are part of each CDR3.

>TRBV20-1|TRBJ2-1
CSARVGRRGGNEQFF
>TRBV9|TRBJ1-5
CASSRSGQGPPGAQHF
>TRBV10-1|TRBJ2-7
CARRRTGGYEQYF
>TRBV5-4|TRBJ2-2
CASSTDRVSGELFF
>TRBV12-3/TRBV12-4|TRBJ2-1
CASSLGRGGVFHEQFF
>TRBV11-1|TRBJ1-1
CASSQTGITEAFF
>TRBV6-1|TRBJ1-4
CASRQGIASEKLFF
>TRBV15|TRBJ2-1
CATSIPLGGSGRGADNEQFF
>TRBV5-1|TRBJ2-6
CASSSNPTYGANVLTF
>TRBV6-2/TRBV6-3|TRBJ2-1
CASRPTGGDEQFF
>TRBV13|TRBJ1-1
CASSPQGRVGTEAFF
>TRBV2|TRBJ1-4
CASRGEAATNEKLFF
>TRBV27|TRBJ1-1
CASSFAWGNTEAFF
>TRBV10-3|TRBJ2-3
CAISGPQRGADTQYF